These 4 T cell receptor beta chains share one sample of origin, sequenced in a study of blood T cell repertoires in COVID-19. The table came from immunoSEQ multiplex PCR; TCRdb's copy has only in-frame clones and leaves some out. Altogether 310,000 or so clones are present, 89% being singletons, with the ten largest covering over 8%. The sample consisted of PBMCs or T cells enriched from blood (not recorded which). These receptor sequences come from a woman aged 40 to 50 who had recovered from COVID-19.

The rearrangement joins TRBV27 to TRBJ2-1; 16 positions agree with TRBD2. With 5 bases clipped from V and 2 bases from J, the junction kept 15 bases outside the gene matches. CDR3 size: 21 residues. CDR1 MNHEY and CDR2 SMNVEV come from the germline V gene (reference sequence). For the CDR3, the DNA is TGTGCCAGCAGTGCCAGAAGTCCCGGGACTAGCGGGAGGGAGCCCTACAATGAGCAGTTCTTC. Protein sequence: CASSARSPGTSGREPYNEQFF.

This clone came up a few times. This chain joins TRBV6-1 and TRBJ1-5; 7 bases map to TRBD1. The trim removed 2 bases at V and 2 bases at J, leaving 3 bases unmatched. The CDR3 sequence is 15 residues long. Per germline, CDR1 MNHNS and CDR2 SASEGT. The CDR3 coding sequence is TGTGCCAGCAGTGAATCTACAGGGGGCAATCAGCCCCAGCATTTT. It translates to CASSESTGGNQPQHF.

The chain carries TRBV12-3 or TRBV12-4 and TRBJ2-1; the D is unclear. There are 10 residues in the CDR3. V dropped 4 bases and J dropped 8 bases, with 3 bases sitting between them. This CDR3 reads CASSSYEQFF. The CDR3 DNA reads as TGTGCCAGCAGTTCGTATGAGCAGTTCTTC.

This chain links TRBV4-2 with TRBJ2-1; tentative D call: TRBD2 (6 bases). This CDR3 has 16 residues. In germline, CDR1 is LGHNA, CDR2 YNFKEQ. V was pared by 0 bases and J by 8 bases, with 17 bases between. CDR3 DNA: TGTGCCAGCAGCCAAGATTACTCCGGGAGCCGAGATGAGCAGTTCTTC. Translated: CASSQDYSGSRDEQFF.